The 32 T cell receptor beta chains presented below share a single source sample, sequenced in a study of blood T cell repertoires in COVID-19. Produced via immunoSEQ multiplex PCR; TCRdb's table is partial and in-frame only. The sample contains roughly 170,000 clones, approximately 80% of which appear only once. What was sequenced was peripheral blood. The receptors were gathered from a human donor in a cohort sampled during active COVID-19.

The rearrangement links TRBV5-1 to TRBJ2-3; 10 nucleotides agree with TRBD1. The J segment lost 1 base and the V segment lost 0 bases, leaving 14 bases of the junction unmatched. This CDR3 has 20 amino acids. Germline assignment: CDR1 SGHRS and CDR2 YFSETQ. CDR3 sequence: CASSLGRPGTGEGGTDTQYF. The CDR3 nucleotides are TGCGCCAGCAGCTTGGGACGTCCCGGGACAGGGGAGGGCGGCACAGATACGCAGTATTTT.

The V call is TRBV25-1, the J call TRBJ2-7, with D possibly matching TRBD2 (6 bases). The CDR3 loop spans 14 amino acids. Per germline, CDR1 MGHDK and CDR2 SYGVNS. The germline V and J ends were trimmed by 0 bases and 9 bases, with 15 bases remaining between them. The CDR3 spells CASSEYRDLGGQYF. The CDR3 DNA is TGTGCCAGCAGTGAATACAGGGACCTGGGGGGGCAGTACTTC.

This clone was detected a few times. This rearrangement joins TRBV5-1 to TRBJ1-1; D gene ambiguous. V lost 1 base and J lost 2, with 18 bases in between. CDR1 and CDR2 from the germline V gene are SGHRS and YFSETQ. There are 17 residues in the CDR3. The CDR3 protein is CASSLKPMGSGNTEAFF. CDR3 sequence (DNA): TGCGCCAGCAGCTTGAAACCCATGGGCAGCGGCAACACTGAAGCTTTCTTT.

The CDR3 sequence: CASSHAGTEYEQYF. CDR3 DNA: TGTGCCAGCAGCCACGCCGGGACAGAATACGAGCAGTACTTC. This chain uses TRBV7-9 with TRBJ2-7, with 7 bases aligning to TRBD1. With V trimmed by 5 bases and J by 4 bases, 8 bases remained unmatched. Germline V gene lookup returns CDR1 SEHNR and CDR2 FQNEAQ (reference sequence). The CDR3 contains 14 residues.

This sequence joins TRBV19 and TRBJ2-1, with TRBD2 matching over 9 bases. Germline V lookup: CDR1 LNHDA, CDR2 SQIVND (reference sequence). The trim removed 5 bases at V and 7 bases at J, leaving 12 bases unmatched. This CDR3 region has 16 residues. The CDR3, as DNA: TGTGCCAGTAGTCTTGGGACTAGCTGGGCCATGAATGAGCAGTTCTTC. Its translation: CASSLGTSWAMNEQFF.

The rearrangement uses TRBV4-1 and TRBJ2-1; a weak D match, TRBD2 (5 bases). V dropped 1 base and J dropped 0 bases, with 10 bases sitting between them. The germline V gene encodes CDR1 MGHRA and CDR2 YSYEKL. The CDR3 extends over 16 amino acids. CDR3 in amino acids: CASSQVGESSYNEQFF. For the CDR3, the DNA is TGCGCCAGCAGCCAAGTCGGGGAGAGCTCCTACAATGAGCAGTTCTTC.

This chain links TRBV9 with TRBJ2-2; the D is unclear. Germline V gives CDR1 SGDLS, CDR2 YYNGEE. V lost 1 base and J 0 bases, leaving 7 bases between the germline ends. The CDR3 is made up of 15 amino acids. The CDR3 region has the DNA TGTGCCAGCAGCGTAAGTCAGGCGAACACCGGGGAGCTGTTTTTT. Protein product: CASSVSQANTGELFF.

V usage is TRBV10-2 and J usage is TRBJ1-5; no clear D. The CDR3 length is 15 residues. The V and J ends lost 5 bases and 0 bases respectively, with 11 bases between them. Germline assignment: CDR1 WSHSY and CDR2 SAAADI. The CDR3 nucleotides are TGCGCCAGCAGTCCCAGGTCCGATAGCAATCAGCCCCAGCATTTT. It specifies CASSPRSDSNQPQHF.

The rearrangement uses TRBV7-3 and TRBJ2-1, with 11 bases aligning to TRBD1. V shed 5 bases, J shed 7 bases, and the junction held 10 bases outside the gene matches. This CDR3 region has 16 residues. The germline CDR1 and CDR2 sequences are SGHTA and FQGTGA. The CDR3 coding sequence is TGTGCCAGCAGCCAATCGGGACAGGGGGTAGGGAATGAGCAGTTCTTC. Protein sequence: CASSQSGQGVGNEQFF.

This rearrangement joins TRBV29-1 to TRBJ2-7; 7 nucleotides agree with TRBD2. V gave up 4 bases and J gave up 0 bases; unmatched junction bases: 12. The germline gives CDR1 SQVTM, CDR2 ANQGSEA. The CDR3 spans 16 residues. In nucleotides, the CDR3 is TGCAGCGTTGGAGGGTTAGCGGGCGCCACCTCCTACGAGCAGTACTTC. Its translation: CSVGGLAGATSYEQYF.

This clone has just one count. The V call is TRBV7-9, the J call TRBJ1-2; a possible D gene is TRBD1 (6 bases). Looked up from germline, CDR1 is SEHNR and CDR2 is FQNEAQ (reference sequence). The CDR3 runs 15 residues. V lost 5 bases and J 1 base, leaving 14 bases between the germline ends. CDR3 nucleotides: TGTGCCAGCAGCGTTACAGAAGGGGGTAACTATGGCTACACCTTC. It is translated as CASSVTEGGNYGYTF.

The gene calls are TRBV6-1 and TRBJ1-4; a weak D match, TRBD1 (6 bases). CDR3 length: 15 residues. Trimming shortened V by 2 bases and J by 8 bases, and 15 bases separated the two germline ends. Germline V gene sequence: CDR1 MNHNS, CDR2 SASEGT. As DNA, the CDR3 is TGTGCCAGCAGTGAACAGGGGCTGGAGGAAGAAAAACTGTTTTTT. This translates into CASSEQGLEEEKLFF.

The J gene is TRBJ1-1, the V gene TRBV27; 12 bases agree with TRBD1. The CDR3 totals 16 residues. Trimming removed 1 base from V and 2 bases from J; junction bases left unmatched: 2. Germline V gene lookup returns CDR1 MNHEY and CDR2 SMNVEV (reference sequence). The CDR3 DNA follows: TGTGCCAGCAGTTTATTAGGGACAGGGGGCAACACTGAAGCTTTCTTT. This codes for CASSLLGTGGNTEAFF.

This sequence joins TRBV4-1 and TRBJ2-1; 12 nucleotides align to TRBD2. Per the germline V gene, CDR1 is MGHRA and CDR2 is YSYEKL. The CDR3 has 18 amino acids. V shed 4 bases and J 1 base; nucleotides not matched to a gene: 8. The CDR3 nucleotides read TGCGCCAGCAGCCGCCCTAGCGGGGGGGCTAGGTCCTACAATGAGCAGTTCTTC. As protein: CASSRPSGGARSYNEQFF.

V usage is TRBV2 and J usage is TRBJ2-6; D perhaps matches TRBD1 (5 bases). The germline CDR1 and CDR2 sequences are SNHLY and FYNNEI. V lost 2 bases and J lost 0, with 8 bases in between. This CDR3 has 16 amino acids. DNA of the CDR3: TGTGCCAGCAGTGAACCAGGGATCTCTGGGGCCAACGTCCTGACTTTC. Translation: CASSEPGISGANVLTF.

V is TRBV2 and J is TRBJ1-5; perhaps TRBD1 as D (6 bases). This CDR3 has 13 residues. Trimming removed 6 bases from V and 2 bases from J, with 8 bases in between. Germline CDR1 is SNHLY and CDR2 is FYNNEI. CDR3 protein: CASRGGGNQPQHF. The CDR3 DNA follows: TGTGCCAGCAGAGGGGGGGGCAATCAGCCCCAGCATTTT.

This CDR3 reads CASSHPGQLNTEAFF. The CDR3 DNA is TGCGCCAGCAGCCACCCGGGACAGTTGAACACTGAAGCTTTCTTT. The V call is TRBV4-1, the J call TRBJ1-1, with 7 bases identical to TRBD1. The ends lost 3 bases at V and 0 bases at J; junction bases unmatched: 4. Germline loops: CDR1 MGHRA, CDR2 YSYEKL. The CDR3 totals 15 residues.

This rearrangement joins TRBV27 to TRBJ1-2; maybe TRBD1 (5 bases). Trimming stripped 1 base from V and 8 bases from J, with 11 bases between. CDR1 is MNHEY and CDR2 is SMNVEV in the germline V gene (reference sequence). The CDR3 runs to 13 residues. The CDR3 loop reads CASSLLGGEGYTF. CDR3 DNA: TGTGCCAGCAGTTTATTGGGGGGTGAGGGCTACACCTTC.

The J gene is TRBJ1-5, the V gene TRBV6-2 or TRBV6-3; 7 bases map to TRBD1. Germline V gives CDR1 MNHEY, CDR2 SVGEGT. The CDR3 contains 14 residues. With 5 bases clipped from V and 2 bases from J, the junction kept 3 bases outside the gene matches. The CDR3 here is CASSLTGGNQPQHF. The CDR3 DNA reads as TGTGCCAGCAGTCTCACAGGGGGCAATCAGCCCCAGCATTTT.

J is TRBJ2-1 and V is TRBV9; D might be TRBD1 (6 bases). CDR1 is SGDLS, CDR2 YYNGEE, per germline. V shed 3 bases and J shed 3 bases, with 13 bases lying between them. The CDR3 spans 15 residues. This chain's CDR3 is CASSGGGTGYNEQFF. The CDR3 nucleotides read TGTGCCAGCAGCGGAGGGGGAACAGGCTACAATGAGCAGTTCTTC.

J is TRBJ1-3 and V is TRBV4-1; a possible D gene is TRBD1 (6 bases). The CDR3 loop spans 15 amino acids. Trimming cost V 4 bases and J 4 bases, with 14 bases left between them. Germline CDR1 MGHRA, CDR2 YSYEKL. CDR3 DNA: TGCGCCAGCAGCCTCCCCACAGGGCGCGGAAACACCATATATTTT. Translating gives CASSLPTGRGNTIYF.

The rearrangement links TRBV7-3 to TRBJ2-3, with D maybe TRBD2 (6 bases). The V gene's germline CDR1 is SGHTA and CDR2 FQGTGA. Trimming shortened V by 4 bases and J by 1 base, and 12 bases separated the two germline ends. The CDR3 has 15 residues. CDR3 in amino acids: CASSWLASGTDTQYF. As DNA, the CDR3 is TGTGCCAGCAGCTGGTTAGCTAGCGGCACAGATACGCAGTATTTT. The complete variable domain, with remaining parts taken from reference TRBV7-3 and TRBJ2-3, reads GAGVSQTPSNKVTEKGKYVELRCDPISGHTALYWYRQSLGQGPEFLIYFQGTGAADDSGLPNDRFFAVRPEGSVSTLKIQRTERGDSAVYLCASSWLASGTDTQYFGPGTRLTVL.

This clone occurred a few times. This chain links TRBV6-1 with TRBJ2-3; D is unclear. The CDR3 has 14 residues. V was cut by 1 base and J by 6 bases, with 11 bases left in between. The germline gives CDR1 MNHNS, CDR2 SASEGT. The chain's CDR3 is CASSEGAAWDTQYF. The DNA of the CDR3 is TGTGCCAGCAGTGAAGGGGCCGCGTGGGATACGCAGTATTTT.

With regard to this clone: Its ends do not fully match the called genes, so a read error is possible. The chain couples TRBV9 to TRBJ2-2, with 9 positions matching TRBD2. Germline CDR1 and CDR2: SGDLS and YYNGEE. The CDR3 totals 18 residues. The CDR3 bases are TGTGCCAGCAGAGTGGGTGGAGCGGGGGGATCAAACACCGAGGAGCTGTTTTTT. It translates to CASRVGGAGGSNTEELFF.

V and J are TRBV2 and TRBJ2-5; 10 nucleotides match TRBD2. V was pared by 7 bases and J by 5 bases, with 7 bases of the junction left unmatched. Per germline, CDR1 SNHLY and CDR2 FYNNEI. CDR3 length: 14 amino acids. CDR3 amino acids: CASKLSGLAETQYF. The CDR3, as DNA: TGTGCCAGCAAACTCTCGGGACTAGCGGAGACCCAGTACTTC.

The chain joins TRBV5-1 to TRBJ2-7; 10 bases match TRBD2. In germline, CDR1 is SGHRS, CDR2 YFSETQ. V shed 3 bases and J 3 bases; nucleotides not matched to a gene: 6. This CDR3 is 15 amino acids long. The CDR3 DNA reads as TGCGCCAGCAGCTCGACTAGCGGGTCCCACTACGAGCAGTACTTC. It is translated as CASSSTSGSHYEQYF.

In regard to this clone: Distinct nucleotide sequences in the sample also encode this CDR3. This chain joins TRBV20-1 and TRBJ2-5, with D possibly TRBD1 on 5 matching bases. The CDR3 contains 11 residues. CDR1 is DFQATT, CDR2 SNEGSKA, per germline (reference sequence). V lost 1 base and J lost 5, with 5 bases in between. The CDR3 spells CSARGGETQYF. The CDR3 nucleotides are TGCAGTGCTAGAGGGGGCGAGACCCAGTACTTC.

V gene TRBV7-9 combines with J gene TRBJ2-7; weak D call: TRBD1 (5 bases). Per germline, CDR1 SEHNR and CDR2 FQNEAQ (reference sequence). The CDR3 length is 13 residues. The V end lost 3 bases, the J end lost 3 bases, and 9 bases lay between the germline ends. The CDR3 spells CASSFDSNYEQYF. CDR3 sequence (DNA): TGTGCCAGCAGCTTTGACAGTAACTACGAGCAGTACTTC.

In this sample, this clone turned up once. The V call is TRBV13, the J call TRBJ1-6; D is ambiguous. Germline CDR1 reads PRHDT; CDR2 reads FYEKMQ (reference sequence). V lost 8 bases to trimming and J lost 5 bases, with 13 bases between them. The CDR3 is 14 residues long. CDR3 sequence: CASSLGRNNSPLHF. Here the CDR3 DNA reads TGTGCCAGCTCCCTCGGGAGGAATAATTCACCCCTCCACTTT.

J is TRBJ1-3 and V is TRBV5-4; no definite D call. CDR3 size: 13 residues. V dropped 0 bases and J dropped 8 bases, with 9 bases sitting between them. CDR1 and CDR2 (germline): SGHNT, YYREEE (reference sequence). The chain's CDR3 is CASSLVHGDTIYF. The CDR3 DNA reads TGTGCCAGCAGCTTGGTTCACGGAGACACCATATATTTT.

To note about this clone: The same CDR3 also results from other DNA sequences found in this sample. This chain joins TRBV5-1 and TRBJ1-2; TRBD1 agrees at 8 bases. V lost 1 base to trimming and J lost 8 bases; unmatched junction nucleotides: 10. The CDR3 spans 15 residues. Germline V gene sequence: CDR1 SGHRS, CDR2 YFSETQ. In DNA form, the CDR3 reads TGCGCCAGCAGCTTGAGGGCAGGGGGCGCATACGGCTACACCTTC. This encodes CASSLRAGGAYGYTF.

This clone appeared once. The J gene is TRBJ1-2, the V gene TRBV7-9; tentatively, D is TRBD1 (5 bases). Trimming stripped 2 bases from V and 4 bases from J, with 17 bases between. Germline V gives CDR1 SEHNR, CDR2 FQNEAQ (reference sequence). There are 16 residues in the CDR3. This CDR3 reads CASSLIAGDSPYGYTF. CDR3 bases: TGTGCCAGCAGCTTAATCGCGGGAGACAGCCCCTATGGCTACACCTTC.